This T cell receptor (beta chain) was obtained from a study of Ad26.COV2.S vaccination and SARS-CoV-2 variants. TCRdb's copy holds only in-frame clones and misses some; the assay was immunoSEQ multiplex PCR. This table has fewer than 800,000 clones, around 90% appearing once. CDR1 and CDR2 (germline): ENHRY, SYGVKD. V gave up 11 bases and J gave up 1 base, with 8 bases separating them. The CDR3 totals 11 residues. The treatment is: around 19 received Ad26.COV2.S at low or high dose, single or two shots; about 5 received placebo; per-sample allocation not given. Samples analyzed were those drawn on day 63 after the first vaccine or placebo injection. Within Boston, the person who donated was an adult of 18-55 years. This clone has a handful of counts.

This chain links TRBV10-3 with TRBJ1-1; possibly TRBD1 for D (6 bases). Sequenced here: peripheral blood, sampled in a trial of Ad26.COV2.S vaccine versus placebo. This TCR was sampled from a person between 18 and 65 years old who received the Ad26.COV2.S COVID-19 vaccine or a placebo. In nucleotides, the CDR3 is TGTGCCTCCAGGGGGAACACTGAAGCTTTCTTT. Its translation is CASRGNTEAFF.